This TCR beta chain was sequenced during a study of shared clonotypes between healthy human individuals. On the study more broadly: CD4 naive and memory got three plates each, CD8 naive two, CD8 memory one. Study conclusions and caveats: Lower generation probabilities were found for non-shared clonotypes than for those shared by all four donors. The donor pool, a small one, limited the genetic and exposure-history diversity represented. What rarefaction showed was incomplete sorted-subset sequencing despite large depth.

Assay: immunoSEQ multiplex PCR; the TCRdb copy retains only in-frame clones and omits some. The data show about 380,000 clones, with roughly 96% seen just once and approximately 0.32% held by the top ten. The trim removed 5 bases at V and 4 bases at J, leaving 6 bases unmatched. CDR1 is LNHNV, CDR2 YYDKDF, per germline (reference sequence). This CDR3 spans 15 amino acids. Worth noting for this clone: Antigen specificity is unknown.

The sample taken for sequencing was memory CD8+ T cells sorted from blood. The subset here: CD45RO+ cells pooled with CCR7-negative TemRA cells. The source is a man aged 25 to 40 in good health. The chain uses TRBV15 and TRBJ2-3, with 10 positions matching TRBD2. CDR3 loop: CATSVLAGVPDTQYF. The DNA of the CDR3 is TGTGCCACCAGCGTGCTAGCGGGAGTTCCAGATACGCAGTATTTT. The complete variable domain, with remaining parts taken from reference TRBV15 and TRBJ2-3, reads DAMVIQNPRYQVTQFGKPVTLSCSQTLNHNVMYWYQQKSSQAPKLLFHYYDKDFNNEADTPDNFQSRRPNTSFCFLDIRSPGLGDTAMYLCATSVLAGVPDTQYFGPGTRLTVL.